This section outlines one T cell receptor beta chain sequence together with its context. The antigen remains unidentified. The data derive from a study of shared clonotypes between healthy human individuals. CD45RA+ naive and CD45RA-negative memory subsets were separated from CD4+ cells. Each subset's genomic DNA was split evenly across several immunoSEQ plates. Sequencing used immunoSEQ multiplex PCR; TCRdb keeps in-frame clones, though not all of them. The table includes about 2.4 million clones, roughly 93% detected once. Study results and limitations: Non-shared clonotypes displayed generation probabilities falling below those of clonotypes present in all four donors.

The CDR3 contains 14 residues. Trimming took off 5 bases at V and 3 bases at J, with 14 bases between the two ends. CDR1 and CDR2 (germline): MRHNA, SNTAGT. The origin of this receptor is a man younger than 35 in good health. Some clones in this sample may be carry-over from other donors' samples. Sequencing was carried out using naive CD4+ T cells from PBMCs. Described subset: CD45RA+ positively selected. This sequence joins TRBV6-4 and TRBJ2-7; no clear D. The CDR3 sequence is CASSLGPPNYEQYF. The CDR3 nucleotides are TGTGCCAGCAGTCTCGGACCTCCCAACTACGAGCAGTACTTC.